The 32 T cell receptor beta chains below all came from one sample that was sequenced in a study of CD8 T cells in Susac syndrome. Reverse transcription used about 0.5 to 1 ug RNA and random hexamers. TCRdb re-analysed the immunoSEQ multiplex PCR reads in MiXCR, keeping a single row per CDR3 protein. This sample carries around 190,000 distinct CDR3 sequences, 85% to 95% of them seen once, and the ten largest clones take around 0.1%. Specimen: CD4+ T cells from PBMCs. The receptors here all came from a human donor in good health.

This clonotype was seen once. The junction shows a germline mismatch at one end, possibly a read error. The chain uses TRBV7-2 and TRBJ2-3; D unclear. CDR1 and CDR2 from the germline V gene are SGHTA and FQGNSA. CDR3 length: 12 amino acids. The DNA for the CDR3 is TGTGCCAGCACCCGAAGCAGAGATACGCAGTATTTT. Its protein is CASTRSRDTQYF.

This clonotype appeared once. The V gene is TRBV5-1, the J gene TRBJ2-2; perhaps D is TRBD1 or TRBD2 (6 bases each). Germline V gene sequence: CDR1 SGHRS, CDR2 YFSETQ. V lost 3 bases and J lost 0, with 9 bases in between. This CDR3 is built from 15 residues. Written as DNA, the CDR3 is TGCGCCAGCAGCTGGGGGGCGACGAACACCGGGGAGCTGTTTTTT. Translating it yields CASSWGATNTGELFF.

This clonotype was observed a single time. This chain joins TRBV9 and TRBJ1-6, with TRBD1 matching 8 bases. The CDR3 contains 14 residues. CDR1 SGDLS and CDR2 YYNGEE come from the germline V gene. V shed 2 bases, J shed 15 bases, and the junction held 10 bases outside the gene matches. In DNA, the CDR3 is TGTGCCAGCAGCGTCCAGGGGGCTGGGTCCCTCCTCCACTTT. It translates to CASSVQGAGSLLHF.

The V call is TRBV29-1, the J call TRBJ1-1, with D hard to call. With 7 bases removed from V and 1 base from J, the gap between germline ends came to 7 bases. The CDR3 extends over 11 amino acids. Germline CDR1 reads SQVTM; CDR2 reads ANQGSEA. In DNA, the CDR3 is TGCAGCGCTGGGCGGAACACTGAAGCTTTCTTT. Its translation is CSAGRNTEAFF. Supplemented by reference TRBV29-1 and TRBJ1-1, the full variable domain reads SAVISQKPSRDICQRGTSLTIQCQVDSQVTMMFWYRQQPGQSLTLIATANQGSEATYESGFVIDKFPISRPNLTFSTLTVSNMSPEDSSIYLCSAGRNTEAFFGQGTRLTVV.

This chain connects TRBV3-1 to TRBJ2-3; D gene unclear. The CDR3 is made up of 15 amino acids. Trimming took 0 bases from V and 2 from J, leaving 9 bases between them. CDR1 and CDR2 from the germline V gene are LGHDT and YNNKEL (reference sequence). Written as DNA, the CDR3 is TGTGCCAGCAGCCAAGAGGCACAGAACACAGATACGCAGTATTTT. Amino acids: CASSQEAQNTDTQYF.

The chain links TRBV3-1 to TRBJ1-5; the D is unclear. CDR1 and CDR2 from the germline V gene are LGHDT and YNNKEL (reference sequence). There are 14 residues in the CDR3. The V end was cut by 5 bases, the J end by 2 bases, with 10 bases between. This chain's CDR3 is CASSSRVGNQPQHF. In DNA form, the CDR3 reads TGTGCCAGCAGCTCCCGGGTGGGCAATCAGCCCCAGCATTTT.

CDR3 sequence (DNA): TGTGCCAGCATGTCCTTGGGGAGCACAGATACGCAGTATTTT. Protein: CASMSLGSTDTQYF. The V call is TRBV12-3 or TRBV12-4, the J call TRBJ2-3; D is undetermined. V shed 7 bases and J shed 0 bases, with 11 bases lying between them. The CDR3 runs to 14 residues.

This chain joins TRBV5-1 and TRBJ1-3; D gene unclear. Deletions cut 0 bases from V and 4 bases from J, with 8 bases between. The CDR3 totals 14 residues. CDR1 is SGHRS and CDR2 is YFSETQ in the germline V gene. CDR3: CASSLETKGNTIYF. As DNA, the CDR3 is TGCGCCAGCAGCTTGGAGACAAAGGGAAACACCATATATTTT. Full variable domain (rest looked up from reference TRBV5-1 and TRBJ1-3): KAGVTQTPRYLIKTRGQQVTLSCSPISGHRSVSWYQQTPGQGLQFLFEYFSETQRNKGNFPGRFSGRQFSNSRSEMNVSTLELGDSALYLCASSLETKGNTIYFGEGSWLTVV.

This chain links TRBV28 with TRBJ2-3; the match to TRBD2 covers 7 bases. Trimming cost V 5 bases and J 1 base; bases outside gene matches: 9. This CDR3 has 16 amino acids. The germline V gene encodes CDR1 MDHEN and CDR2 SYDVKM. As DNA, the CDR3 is TGTGCCAGCAGTGAGGGGAGGGGATCAGGCACAGATACGCAGTATTTT. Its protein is CASSEGRGSGTDTQYF.

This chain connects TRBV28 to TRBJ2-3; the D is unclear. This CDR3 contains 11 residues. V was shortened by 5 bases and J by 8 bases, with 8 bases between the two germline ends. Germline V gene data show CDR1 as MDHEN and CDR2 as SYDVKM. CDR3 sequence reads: CASSPRGTQYF. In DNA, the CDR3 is TGTGCCAGCAGTCCGCGCGGTACGCAGTATTTT. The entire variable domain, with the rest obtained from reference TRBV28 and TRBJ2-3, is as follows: DVKVTQSSRYLVKRTGEKVFLECVQDMDHENMFWYRQDPGLGLRLIYFSYDVKMKEKGDIPEGYSVSREKKERFSLILESASTNQTSMYLCASSPRGTQYFGPGTRLTVL.

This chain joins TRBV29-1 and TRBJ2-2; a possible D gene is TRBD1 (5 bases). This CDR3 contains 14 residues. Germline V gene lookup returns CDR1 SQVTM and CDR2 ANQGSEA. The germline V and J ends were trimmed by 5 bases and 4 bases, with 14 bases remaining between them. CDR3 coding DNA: TGCAGCGTTAAACCCAGGGTCGGCACCGGGGAGCTGTTTTTT. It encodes CSVKPRVGTGELFF.

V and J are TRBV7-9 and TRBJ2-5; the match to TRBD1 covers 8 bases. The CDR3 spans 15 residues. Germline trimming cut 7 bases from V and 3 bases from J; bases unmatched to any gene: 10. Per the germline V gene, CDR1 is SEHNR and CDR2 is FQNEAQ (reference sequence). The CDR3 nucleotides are TGTGCCAGCACGAGGACAGGGATGGGCGAAGAGACCCAGTACTTC. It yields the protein CASTRTGMGEETQYF. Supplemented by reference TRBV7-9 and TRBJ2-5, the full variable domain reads DTGVSQNPRHKITKRGQNVTFRCDPISEHNRLYWYRQTLGQGPEFLTYFQNEAQLEKSRLLSDRFSAERPKGSFSTLEIQRTEQGDSAMYLCASTRTGMGEETQYFGPGTRLLVL.

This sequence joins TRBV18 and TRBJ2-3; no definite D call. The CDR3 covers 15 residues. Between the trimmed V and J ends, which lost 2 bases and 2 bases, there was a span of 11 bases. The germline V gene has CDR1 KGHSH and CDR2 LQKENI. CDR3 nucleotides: TGTGCCAGCTCACCAAGAACACTTCCCACAGATACGCAGTATTTT. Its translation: CASSPRTLPTDTQYF.

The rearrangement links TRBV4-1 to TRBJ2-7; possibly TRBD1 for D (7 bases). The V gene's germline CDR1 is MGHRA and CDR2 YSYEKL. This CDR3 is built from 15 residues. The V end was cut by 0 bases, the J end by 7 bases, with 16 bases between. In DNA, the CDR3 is TGCGCCAGCAGCCAAGATCTTAGGGCAGGGGGGGAGCAGTACTTC. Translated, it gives CASSQDLRAGGEQYF.

DNA of the CDR3: TGCGCCAGCAGCCAAGATCGTGTTCCCGGGGAGCTGTTTTTT. Its protein product is CASSQDRVPGELFF. The rearrangement links TRBV4-1 to TRBJ2-2; no clear D gene. The CDR3 runs to 14 residues. Germline V CDR1 and CDR2: MGHRA, YSYEKL. Deletions cut 0 bases from V and 6 bases from J, with 8 bases between.

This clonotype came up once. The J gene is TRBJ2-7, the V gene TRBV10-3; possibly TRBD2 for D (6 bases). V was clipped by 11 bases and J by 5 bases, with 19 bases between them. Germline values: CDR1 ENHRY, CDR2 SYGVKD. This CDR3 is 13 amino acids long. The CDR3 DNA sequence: TGTGCCGTCAACCCGGGGGTAGGGGACGAGCAGTACTTC. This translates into CAVNPGVGDEQYF.

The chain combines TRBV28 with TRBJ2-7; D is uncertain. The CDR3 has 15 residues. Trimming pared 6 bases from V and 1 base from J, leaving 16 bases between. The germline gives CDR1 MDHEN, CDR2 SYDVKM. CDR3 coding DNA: TGTGCCAGCAGGCCCTCAGGTGTGGGATCCTACGAGCAGTACTTC. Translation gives CASRPSGVGSYEQYF.

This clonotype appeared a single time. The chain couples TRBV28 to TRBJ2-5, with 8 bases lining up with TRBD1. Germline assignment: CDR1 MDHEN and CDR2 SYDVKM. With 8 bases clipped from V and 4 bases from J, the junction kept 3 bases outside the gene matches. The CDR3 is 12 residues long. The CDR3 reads CASRTGPETQYF. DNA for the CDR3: TGTGCCAGCCGGACAGGGCCAGAGACCCAGTACTTC.

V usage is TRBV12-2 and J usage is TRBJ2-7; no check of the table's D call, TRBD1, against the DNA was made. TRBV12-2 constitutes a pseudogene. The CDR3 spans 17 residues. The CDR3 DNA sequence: TGTGCAAGTCGCTTAGTGGTTCAGGGGTCCTACTCCTACGAGCAGTACGTC. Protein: CASRLVVQGSYSYEQYV.

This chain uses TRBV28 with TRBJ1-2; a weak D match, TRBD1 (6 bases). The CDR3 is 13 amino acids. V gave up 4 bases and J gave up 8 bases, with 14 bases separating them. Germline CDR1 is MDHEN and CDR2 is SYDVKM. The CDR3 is CASSSTGPGGYTF. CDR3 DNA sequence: TGTGCCAGCAGTTCAACAGGGCCTGGAGGCTACACCTTC.

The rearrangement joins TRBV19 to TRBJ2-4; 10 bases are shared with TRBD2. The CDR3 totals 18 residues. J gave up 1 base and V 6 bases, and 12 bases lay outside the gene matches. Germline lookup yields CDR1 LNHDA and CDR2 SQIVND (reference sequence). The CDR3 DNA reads TGTGCCAGTAGCCCAAGGGAACTAGCGGGGTTGGCCAAAAACATTCAGTACTTC. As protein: CASSPRELAGLAKNIQYF. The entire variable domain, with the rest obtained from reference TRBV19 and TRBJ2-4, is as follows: DGGITQSPKYLFRKEGQNVTLSCEQNLNHDAMYWYRQDPGQGLRLIYYSQIVNDFQKGDIAEGYSVSREKKESFPLTVTSAQKNPTAFYLCASSPRELAGLAKNIQYFGAGTRLSVL.

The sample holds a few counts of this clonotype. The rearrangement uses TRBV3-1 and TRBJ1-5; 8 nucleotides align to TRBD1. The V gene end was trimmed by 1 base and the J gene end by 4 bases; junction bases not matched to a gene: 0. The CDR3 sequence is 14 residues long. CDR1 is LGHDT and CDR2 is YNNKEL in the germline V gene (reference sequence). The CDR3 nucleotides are TGTGCCAGCAGCCAAGGACAGGGGAATCAGCCCCAGCATTTT. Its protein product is CASSQGQGNQPQHF.

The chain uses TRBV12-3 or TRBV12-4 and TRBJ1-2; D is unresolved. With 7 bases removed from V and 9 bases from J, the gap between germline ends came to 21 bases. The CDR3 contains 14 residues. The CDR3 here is CASTRQRGAGSYTF. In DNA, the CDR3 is TGTGCCAGCACCCGACAACGGGGAGCGGGGAGCTACACCTTC.

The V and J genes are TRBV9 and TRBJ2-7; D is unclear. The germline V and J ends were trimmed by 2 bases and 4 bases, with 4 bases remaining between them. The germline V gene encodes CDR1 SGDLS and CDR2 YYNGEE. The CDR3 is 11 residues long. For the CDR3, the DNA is TGTGCCAGCAGCGTGCATTACGAGCAGTACTTC. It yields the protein CASSVHYEQYF.

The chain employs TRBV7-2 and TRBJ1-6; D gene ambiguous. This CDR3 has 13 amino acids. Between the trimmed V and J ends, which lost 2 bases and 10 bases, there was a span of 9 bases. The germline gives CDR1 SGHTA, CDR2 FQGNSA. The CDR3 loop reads CASSLLSKSPLHF. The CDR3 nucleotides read TGTGCCAGCAGCTTACTCAGCAAATCACCCCTCCACTTT.

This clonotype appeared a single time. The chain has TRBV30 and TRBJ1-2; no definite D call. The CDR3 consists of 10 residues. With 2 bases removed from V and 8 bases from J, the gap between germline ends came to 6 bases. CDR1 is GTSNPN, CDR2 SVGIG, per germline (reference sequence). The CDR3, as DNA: TGTGCCTGGAGTTCGGGGGGCTACACCTTC. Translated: CAWSSGGYTF.

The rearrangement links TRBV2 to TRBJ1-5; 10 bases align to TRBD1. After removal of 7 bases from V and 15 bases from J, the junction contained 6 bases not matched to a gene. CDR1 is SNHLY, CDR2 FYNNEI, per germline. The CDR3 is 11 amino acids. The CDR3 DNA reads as TGTGCCAGCACCCTTGGACAGGGGGGGCATTTT. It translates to CASTLGQGGHF.

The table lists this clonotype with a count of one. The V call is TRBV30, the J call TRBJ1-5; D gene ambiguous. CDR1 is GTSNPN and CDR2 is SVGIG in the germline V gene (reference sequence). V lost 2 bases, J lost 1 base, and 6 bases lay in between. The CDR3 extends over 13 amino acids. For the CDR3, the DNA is TGTGCCTGGAGTACAATAAGCAATCAGCCCCAGCATTTT. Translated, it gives CAWSTISNQPQHF. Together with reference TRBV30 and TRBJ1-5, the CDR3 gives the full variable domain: SQTIHQWPATLVQPVGSPLSLECTVEGTSNPNLYWYRQAAGRGLQLLFYSVGIGQISSEVPQNLSASRPQDRQFILSSKKLLLSDSGFYLCAWSTISNQPQHFGDGTRLSIL.

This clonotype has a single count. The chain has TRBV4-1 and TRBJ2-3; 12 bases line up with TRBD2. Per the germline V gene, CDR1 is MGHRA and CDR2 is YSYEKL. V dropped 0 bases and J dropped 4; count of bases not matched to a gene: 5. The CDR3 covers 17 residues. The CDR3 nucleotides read TGCGCCAGCAGCCAAGACCCTAGCGGGGGGGCCGCAGATACGCAGTATTTT. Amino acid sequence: CASSQDPSGGAADTQYF.

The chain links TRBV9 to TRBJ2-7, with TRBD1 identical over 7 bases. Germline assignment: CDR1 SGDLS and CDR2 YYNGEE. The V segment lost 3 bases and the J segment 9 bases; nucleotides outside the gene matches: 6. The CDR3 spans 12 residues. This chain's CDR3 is CASSATGAAQYF. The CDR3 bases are TGTGCCAGCAGCGCAACAGGGGCGGCGCAGTACTTC.

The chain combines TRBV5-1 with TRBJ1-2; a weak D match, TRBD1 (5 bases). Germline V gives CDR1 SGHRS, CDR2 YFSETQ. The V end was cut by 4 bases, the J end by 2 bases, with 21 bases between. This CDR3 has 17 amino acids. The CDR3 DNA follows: TGCGCCAGCAGCCCGTCCCCCCTCGAGGGGATGAACTATGGCTACACCTTC. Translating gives CASSPSPLEGMNYGYTF.

CDR3 nucleotides: TGTGCCAGCCGAACCCTAGCGGGGGGGAATGAGCAGTTCTTC. Encoded protein: CASRTLAGGNEQFF. V usage is TRBV5-4 and J usage is TRBJ2-1; 12 bases agree with TRBD2. Unmatched junction bases numbered 6, after V lost 7 bases and J lost 7 bases. CDR1 is SGHNT, CDR2 YYREEE, per germline (reference sequence). The CDR3 consists of 14 residues. The full variable domain, its missing parts supplied by reference TRBV5-4 and TRBJ2-1, is ETGVTQSPTHLIKTRGQQVTLRCSSQSGHNTVSWYQQALGQGPQFIFQYYREEENGRGNFPPRFSGLQFPNYSSELNVNALELDDSALYLCASRTLAGGNEQFFGPGTRLTVL.